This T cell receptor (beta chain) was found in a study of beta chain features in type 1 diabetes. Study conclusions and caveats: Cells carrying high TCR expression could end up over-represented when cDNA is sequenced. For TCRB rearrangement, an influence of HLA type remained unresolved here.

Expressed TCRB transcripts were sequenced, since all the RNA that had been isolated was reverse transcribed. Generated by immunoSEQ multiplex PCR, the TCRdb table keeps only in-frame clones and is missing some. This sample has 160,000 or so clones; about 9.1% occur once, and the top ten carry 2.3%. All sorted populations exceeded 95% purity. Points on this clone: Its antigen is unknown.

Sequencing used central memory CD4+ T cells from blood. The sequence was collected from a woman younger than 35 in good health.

CDR3 residues: CASSELGAVETQYF. The CDR3, as DNA: TGTGCCAGCAGTGAACTGGGGGCCGTGGAGACCCAGTACTTC. J is TRBJ2-5 and V is TRBV25-1; the D gene is possibly TRBD1 (6 bases). V lost 2 bases to trimming and J lost 5 bases, with 12 bases between them. Germline lookup yields CDR1 MGHDK and CDR2 SYGVNS. The CDR3 sequence is 14 residues long.